The 28 T cell receptor beta chains presented below share a single source sample, sequenced in a study of low-dose radiotherapy and immunotherapy resistance in tumors. Time point reported: after trial treatment. Treatment: LDRT plus nivolumab, ipilimumab, low-dose cyclophosphamide and aspirin (RACIN trial). PCR amplification of the TCRs was performed with Phusion for 20 PCR cycles, and it relied on a constant-region primer together with a V-primer adapter. TCRdb reanalysed the reads using MiXCR and keeps one entry per CDR3 protein. The table lists roughly 48,000 distinct CDR3 sequences, approximately 35% of them singletons. Here the sequenced sample was PBMCs, taken after low-dose radiotherapy plus immunotherapy. These receptors originate from a male donor with rectosigmoid adenocarcinoma.

This clonotype was observed at least ten times. The chain is built from TRBV20-1 and TRBJ2-5; D may be TRBD1 (6 bases). Germline values: CDR1 DFQATT, CDR2 SNEGSKA (reference sequence). CDR3 length: 12 residues. The V end was cut by 4 bases, the J end by 4 bases, with 10 bases between. The DNA for the CDR3 is TGCAGTGCTATCAGGGGTCCAGAGACCCAGTACTTC. Amino acid sequence: CSAIRGPETQYF.

The chain carries TRBV6-2 or TRBV6-3 and TRBJ2-5; tentatively, D is TRBD1 or TRBD2 (5 bases each). CDR3 length: 14 residues. Germline V gene lookup returns CDR1 MNHEY and CDR2 SVGEGT. Trimming cost V 6 bases and J 1 base, with 12 bases left between them. Here the CDR3 DNA reads TGTGCCAGCAGCTCTCCGGGACGCCAAGAGACCCAGTACTTC. Translation: CASSSPGRQETQYF.

The chain joins TRBV2 to TRBJ1-3; D gene unclear. Trimming removed 8 bases at V and 1 base at J, with 12 bases between. Germline V CDR1 and CDR2: SNHLY, FYNNEI. The CDR3 totals 14 residues. CDR3 bases: TGTGCCAGCGGCGGCCAACAGTCTGGAAACACCATATATTTT. This gives the protein CASGGQQSGNTIYF.

The chain recombines TRBV4-2 with TRBJ2-5, with a tentative D call TRBD1 (5 bases). The germline V and J ends were trimmed by 0 bases and 0 bases, with 11 bases remaining between them. The CDR3 contains 16 residues. Germline CDR1 reads LGHNA; CDR2 reads YNFKEQ. The CDR3 protein is CASSQEGTGNQETQYF. CDR3 DNA: TGTGCCAGCAGCCAAGAAGGCACAGGCAACCAAGAGACCCAGTACTTC.

The J gene is TRBJ2-2, the V gene TRBV7-6; D is unresolved. Per the germline V gene, CDR1 is SGHVS and CDR2 is FNYEAQ. This CDR3 has 15 residues. V was cut by 0 bases and J by 6 bases, with 11 bases left in between. The CDR3 bases are TGTGCCAGCAGCTTAGCGCTCCATGGGGCCGGGGAGCTGTTTTTT. It specifies CASSLALHGAGELFF.

The chain uses TRBV7-6 and TRBJ2-3; the match to TRBD2 covers 10 bases. The CDR3 has 19 amino acids. From germline, CDR1 is SGHVS and CDR2 FNYEAQ. Trimming took 5 bases from V and 4 from J; bases not matched to a gene: 18. The CDR3 here is CASSPGSRLAGVEADTQYF. The CDR3 bases are TGTGCCAGCAGCCCGGGCAGTAGGCTAGCGGGAGTGGAGGCAGATACGCAGTATTTT. The full variable domain, completed using reference TRBV7-6 and TRBJ2-3, is GAGVSQSPRYKVTKRGQDVALRCDPISGHVSLYWYRQALGQGPEFLTYFNYEAQQDKSGLPNDRFSAERPEGSISTLTIQRTEQRDSAMYRCASSPGSRLAGVEADTQYFGPGTRLTVL.

The rearrangement links TRBV10-1 to TRBJ2-7; 10 bases are a match to TRBD1. The J segment lost 2 bases and the V segment lost 4 bases, leaving 5 bases of the junction unmatched. Germline lookup yields CDR1 WNHNN and CDR2 SYGVQD (reference sequence). This CDR3 contains 15 residues. CDR3 sequence reads: CASSGSGQGPYEQYF. The CDR3 DNA is TGCGCCAGCAGTGGATCGGGACAGGGGCCCTACGAGCAGTACTTC.

Comment on this clonotype: A far larger clone is just one base off, so this is likely a read error. This chain joins TRBV4-3 and TRBJ2-1; TRBD2 aligns across 9 bases. Germline V gene data show CDR1 as LGHNA and CDR2 as YSLEER. The J segment lost 10 bases and the V segment lost 1 base, leaving 8 bases of the junction unmatched. The length of the CDR3 is 15 residues. CDR3 region: CASSQAPGLAYEQFF. DNA of the CDR3: TGCGCCAGCAGCCAAGCCCCGGGACTAGCCTACGAGCAGTTCTTC.

This clonotype was counted many times. The rearrangement uses TRBV28 and TRBJ1-5; 8 bases line up with TRBD1. The CDR3 spans 15 residues. The trim removed 2 bases at V and 6 bases at J, leaving 6 bases unmatched. The germline CDR1 and CDR2 sequences are MDHEN and SYDVKM. Here the CDR3 DNA reads TGTGCCAGCAGTTTAGGGACAGGAGCCCCTCAGCCCCAGCATTTT. Its protein product is CASSLGTGAPQPQHF.

This clonotype was seen a single time. The V and J genes are TRBV7-8 and TRBJ2-1; weak D call: TRBD2 (5 bases). This CDR3 has 17 residues. In germline, CDR1 is SGHVS, CDR2 FQNEAQ. V lost 6 bases, J lost 3 bases, and 21 bases lay in between. The CDR3 nucleotides read TGTGCCAGCAGACCGCGACCGTCGCGGACTCGCTACAATGAGCAGTTCTTC. This translates into CASRPRPSRTRYNEQFF.

This clonotype was picked up many times. The chain employs TRBV7-9 and TRBJ2-1; D possibly corresponds to TRBD2 (7 bases). The V end lost 4 bases, the J end lost 6 bases, and 13 bases lay between the germline ends. Germline-derived CDR1 and CDR2 are SEHNR and FQNEAQ (reference sequence). CDR3 size: 14 residues. CDR3 coding DNA: TGTGCCAGCAGCTCGTGGGGGGGGCCCAATGAGCAGTTCTTC. It specifies CASSSWGGPNEQFF.

The chain joins TRBV29-1 to TRBJ2-1; no reliable D call. Trimming removed 6 bases at V and 5 bases at J, with 5 bases between. The length of the CDR3 is 10 residues. Germline-derived CDR1 and CDR2 are SQVTM and ANQGSEA. CDR3 in amino acids: CSVSNNEQFF. Written as DNA, the CDR3 is TGCAGCGTGAGTAACAATGAGCAGTTCTTC.

This clonotype was counted many times. This chain uses TRBV27 with TRBJ2-1, with D possibly TRBD2 on 5 matching bases. The CDR3 spans 13 residues. Trimming shortened V by 4 bases and J by 9 bases, and 13 bases separated the two germline ends. Germline V gene data show CDR1 as MNHEY and CDR2 as SMNVEV (reference sequence). For the CDR3, the DNA is TGTGCCAGCAGTTACAAAACTAGTTCTGAGCAGTTCTTC. Protein sequence: CASSYKTSSEQFF.

The chain links TRBV9 to TRBJ2-7; the D call may be TRBD1 or TRBD2 (6 bases each). Germline V gives CDR1 SGDLS, CDR2 YYNGEE. The CDR3 is made up of 14 amino acids. The ends were cut back, 0 bases at V and 6 bases at J, with 13 bases in the middle. In nucleotides, the CDR3 is TGTGCCAGCAGCGTAGCGCCCAGGGGAGGCGAGCAGTACTTC. Translated: CASSVAPRGGEQYF. The variable domain in full, with the rest retrieved from reference TRBV9 and TRBJ2-7, is DSGVTQTPKHLITATGQRVTLRCSPRSGDLSVYWYQQSLDQGLQFLIQYYNGEERAKGNILERFSAQQFPDLHSELNLSSLELGDSALYFCASSVAPRGGEQYFGPGTRLTVT.

This clonotype was recorded many times. The chain couples TRBV6-2 or TRBV6-3 to TRBJ2-3, with D possibly TRBD1 on 6 matching bases. CDR3 length: 12 amino acids. Germline CDR1 is MNHEY and CDR2 is SVGEGT. V dropped 5 bases and J dropped 6 bases, with 9 bases sitting between them. CDR3 sequence reads: CASSQGGDTQYF. CDR3 DNA: TGTGCCAGCAGTCAAGGGGGTGATACGCAGTATTTT.

This chain links TRBV11-2 with TRBJ2-5, with D tentatively TRBD2 (5 bases). Germline V lookup: CDR1 SGHAT, CDR2 FQNNGV. The V gene lost 6 bases and the J gene lost 5 bases, with 10 bases spanning the gap. The CDR3 has 12 residues. The DNA of the CDR3 is TGTGCCAGCAGGCCAGCGGCGGAGACCCAGTACTTC. Protein product: CASRPAAETQYF.

The chain is built from TRBV24-1 and TRBJ2-1; 16 bases match TRBD2. CDR3 size: 19 residues. V dropped 4 bases and J dropped 4; count of bases not matched to a gene: 9. The germline V gene has CDR1 KGHDR and CDR2 SFDVKD. The CDR3 region has the DNA TGTGCCACCAGTGACTCGGGACTAGCGGGAGGGCCCCCTTACAATGAGCAGTTCTTC. It translates to CATSDSGLAGGPPYNEQFF.

This clonotype has at least ten counts. The chain recombines TRBV18 with TRBJ2-7; maybe TRBD2 (8 bases). The CDR3 has 15 amino acids. The germline V gene has CDR1 KGHSH and CDR2 LQKENI. The V end lost 6 bases, the J end lost 4 bases, and 19 bases lay between the germline ends. The CDR3, as DNA: TGTGCCAGCTCCGTGAGGGGGCGGGAGGAGTACGAGCAGTACTTC. It is translated as CASSVRGREEYEQYF.

The chain combines TRBV11-2 with TRBJ2-7; D not resolved. CDR1 is SGHAT, CDR2 FQNNGV, per germline. The CDR3 is 13 residues long. V was shortened by 2 bases and J by 2 bases, with 7 bases between the two germline ends. CDR3: CASSLSGPYEQYF. CDR3 nucleotides: TGTGCCAGCAGCTTATCCGGGCCCTACGAGCAGTACTTC.

The chain uses TRBV13 and TRBJ2-3; 8 nucleotides match TRBD2. There are 16 residues in the CDR3. From germline, CDR1 is PRHDT and CDR2 FYEKMQ (reference sequence). After removal of 3 bases from V and 5 bases from J, the junction contained 10 bases not matched to a gene. The CDR3 loop is CASSFKTSGLGDTQYF. CDR3 nucleotides: TGTGCCAGCAGCTTCAAAACTAGCGGCCTCGGAGATACGCAGTATTTT.

The rearrangement joins TRBV2 to TRBJ2-2; D ambiguous. Germline values: CDR1 SNHLY, CDR2 FYNNEI. The CDR3 has 12 amino acids. Between the trimmed V and J ends, which lost 4 bases and 5 bases, there was a span of 5 bases. In DNA, the CDR3 is TGTGCCAGCAGTGTAGAAACCGGGGAGCTGTTTTTT. It is translated as CASSVETGELFF.

This clonotype was counted a few times. This chain uses TRBV20-1 with TRBJ1-2; 7 bases line up with TRBD1. Losses at the gene ends were 5 bases for V and 3 bases for J; bases not matched to a gene: 12. This CDR3 is 15 amino acids long. Germline values: CDR1 DFQATT, CDR2 SNEGSKA (reference sequence). The CDR3 protein is CSAVERQGLDYGYTF. In DNA, the CDR3 is TGCAGTGCTGTGGAGAGACAGGGTCTAGACTATGGCTACACCTTC.

This clonotype was seen at least ten times. The J gene is TRBJ2-3, the V gene TRBV5-1; the D gene is possibly TRBD1 (6 bases). The ends were cut back, 2 bases at V and 6 bases at J, with 10 bases in the middle. The length of the CDR3 is 13 residues. Germline loops: CDR1 SGHRS, CDR2 YFSETQ. The CDR3 DNA sequence: TGCGCCAGCAGCTTCGAGGGGGAGGATACGCAGTATTTT. Translating gives CASSFEGEDTQYF.

This clonotype occurred a few times. The CDR3 bases are TGTGCCAGCAGCCAAGGAGGCAGGGGGTACAGGGGTGAGCAGTTCTTC. It specifies CASSQGGRGYRGEQFF. The chain uses TRBV3-1 and TRBJ2-1, with 7 nucleotides matching TRBD1. This CDR3 comprises 16 residues. V shed 1 base and J 9 bases; nucleotides not matched to a gene: 12. Germline loops: CDR1 LGHDT, CDR2 YNNKEL (reference sequence).

This clonotype was detected a few times. This rearrangement joins TRBV12-3 or TRBV12-4 to TRBJ2-3; the match to TRBD2 covers 10 bases. The CDR3 loop spans 18 amino acids. Trimming took 6 bases from V and 0 from J; bases not matched to a gene: 12. CDR3 residues: CASSPGTSAMASTDTQYF. CDR3 DNA: TGTGCCAGCAGCCCTGGGACTAGCGCAATGGCTAGCACAGATACGCAGTATTTT.

This clonotype was seen many times. CDR3 DNA sequence: TGTGCCAGCAGGCCAGCGGGAGATGGGGAGACCCAGTACTTC. It translates to CASRPAGDGETQYF. V and J are TRBV6-6 and TRBJ2-5, with 8 bases fitting TRBD2. CDR3 length: 14 amino acids. Germline CDR1 reads MNHNY; CDR2 reads SVGAGI (reference sequence). V trimming: 6 bases; J trimming: 5 bases; junction bases outside the gene matches: 8.

This clonotype was picked up many times. V and J are TRBV6-2 or TRBV6-3 and TRBJ2-5; TRBD2 matches at 9 bases. CDR1 MNHEY and CDR2 SVGEGT come from the germline V gene. V shed 5 bases and J 9 bases; nucleotides not matched to a gene: 10. There are 14 residues in the CDR3. Here the CDR3 DNA reads TGTGCCAGCAGTCGGACTAGCGCTAAGGGTCCCCAGTACTTC. Translation gives CASSRTSAKGPQYF.

This clonotype was observed many times. The V gene is TRBV7-2, the J gene TRBJ2-5, with D possibly TRBD1 on 5 matching bases. The CDR3 has 14 amino acids. Deletions cut 4 bases from V and 4 bases from J, with 13 bases between. The V gene's germline CDR1 is SGHTA and CDR2 FQGNSA. CDR3 DNA sequence: TGTGCCAGCAGCTCAAGGGGTTCCGGAGAGACCCAGTACTTC. It yields the protein CASSSRGSGETQYF. The full variable domain, completed using reference TRBV7-2 and TRBJ2-5, is GAGVSQSPSNKVTEKGKDVELRCDPISGHTALYWYRQSLGQGLEFLIYFQGNSAPDKSGLPSDRFSAERTGGSVSTLTIQRTQQEDSAVYLCASSSRGSGETQYFGPGTRLLVL.